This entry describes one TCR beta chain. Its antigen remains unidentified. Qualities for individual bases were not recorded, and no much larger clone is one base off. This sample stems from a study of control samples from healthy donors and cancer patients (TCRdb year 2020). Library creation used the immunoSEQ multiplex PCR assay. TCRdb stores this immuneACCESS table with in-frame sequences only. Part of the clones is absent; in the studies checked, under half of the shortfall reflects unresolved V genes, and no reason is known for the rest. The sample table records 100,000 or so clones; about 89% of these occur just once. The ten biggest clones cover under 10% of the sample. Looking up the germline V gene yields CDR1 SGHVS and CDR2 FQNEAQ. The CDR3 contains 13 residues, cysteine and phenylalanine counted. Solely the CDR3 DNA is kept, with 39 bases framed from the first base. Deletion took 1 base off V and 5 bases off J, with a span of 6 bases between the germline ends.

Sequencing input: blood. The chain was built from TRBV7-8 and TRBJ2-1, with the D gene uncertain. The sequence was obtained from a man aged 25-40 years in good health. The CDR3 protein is CASSLDLDNEQFF. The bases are TGTGCCAGCAGCTTAGACTTGGACAATGAGCAGTTCTTC.